The 6 T cell receptor beta chains presented below share a single source sample, sequenced in a study of blood T cell repertoires in COVID-19. Measured with immunoSEQ multiplex PCR; TCRdb has only the in-frame clones, and not every one. The top ten clones hold 3.5% to 4.5% of a sample with 250,000 to 350,000 clones, roughly 89% of them seen once. The sample comprised PBMCs or T cells enriched from blood (not recorded which). Source of these receptors: a woman under 30 with acute COVID-19.

This rearrangement joins TRBV2 to TRBJ2-2; 8 bases align to TRBD1. V dropped 7 bases and J dropped 0; count of bases not matched to a gene: 7. The CDR3 covers 16 residues. Looked up from germline, CDR1 is SNHLY and CDR2 is FYNNEI. The CDR3: CASKDRVGPNTGELFF. DNA of the CDR3: TGTGCCAGCAAGGACAGGGTGGGCCCGAACACCGGGGAGCTGTTTTTT.

The rearrangement uses TRBV28 and TRBJ2-7; D uncertain. The germline CDR1 and CDR2 sequences are MDHEN and SYDVKM. This CDR3 comprises 14 residues. V lost 3 bases to trimming and J lost 3 bases, with 12 bases between them. CDR3 residues: CASSLINSIYEQYF. CDR3 nucleotides: TGTGCCAGCAGTTTGATTAACAGCATCTACGAGCAGTACTTC.

V is TRBV2 and J is TRBJ1-2; no definite D call. Germline V lookup: CDR1 SNHLY, CDR2 FYNNEI. Trimming shortened V by 3 bases and J by 3 bases, and 11 bases separated the two germline ends. The CDR3 runs 14 residues. CDR3 sequence: CASSETEGDYGYTF. The DNA of the CDR3 is TGTGCCAGCAGTGAGACGGAGGGAGACTATGGCTACACCTTC.

This chain's CDR3 is CASSEQGLGPLHF. DNA of the CDR3: TGTGCCAGCAGTGAACAGGGTTTAGGACCCCTCCACTTT. The V gene is TRBV25-1, the J gene TRBJ1-6, with a tentative D call TRBD1 (5 bases). Trimming cost V 2 bases and J 12 bases, with 11 bases left between them. Germline CDR1 and CDR2: MGHDK and SYGVNS. This CDR3 has 13 residues.

The chain recombines TRBV28 with TRBJ2-1; possibly TRBD2 for D (6 bases). This CDR3 is built from 12 residues. CDR1 and CDR2 (germline): MDHEN, SYDVKM. Trimming removed 6 bases from V and 10 bases from J, with 13 bases in between. DNA for the CDR3: TGTGCCAGCAGGTTGATTAGCGGAGAGCAGTTCTTC. Protein sequence: CASRLISGEQFF.

This chain connects TRBV18 to TRBJ1-2, with 7 positions matching TRBD1. This CDR3 is 17 amino acids long. Looked up from germline, CDR1 is KGHSH and CDR2 is LQKENI. V dropped 0 bases and J dropped 5; count of bases not matched to a gene: 12. CDR3 DNA sequence: TGTGCCAGCTCACCACCTAAGGGGGCCCCGGGGAAGTATGGCTACACCTTC. Amino acid sequence: CASSPPKGAPGKYGYTF.